Below are 31 T cell receptor beta chains sequenced from a single sample in a study of cytomegalovirus exposure and HLA in healthy donors. The assay was immunoSEQ multiplex PCR, and TCRdb's table has in-frame clones only and misses some. The table records about 220,000 clones, about 89% of them present only once. Sequenced input: PBMCs. The receptors were sampled from a woman under 30 in good health and CMV-seronegative.

This chain connects TRBV6-1 to TRBJ1-6, with D tentatively TRBD1 (6 bases). Germline V CDR1 and CDR2: MNHNS, SASEGT. Trimming shortened V by 1 base and J by 9 bases, and 16 bases separated the two germline ends. CDR3 length: 16 amino acids. The CDR3 loop reads CASSEGSGQGISPLHF. The CDR3 DNA reads as TGTGCCAGCAGTGAAGGGTCAGGGCAGGGGATTTCACCCCTCCACTTT.

The V and J genes are TRBV6-5 and TRBJ1-2; D remains ambiguous. With 3 bases removed from V and 4 bases from J, the gap between germline ends came to 6 bases. The CDR3 is made up of 12 amino acids. CDR1 is MNHEY, CDR2 SVGAGI, per germline. The CDR3 DNA sequence: TGTGCCAGCAGTTATCTCCGCTATGGCTACACCTTC. The encoded protein is CASSYLRYGYTF.

CDR3 bases: TGTGCCAGCAGTGAGGACAGACCCAATCAGCCCCAGCATTTT. The encoded protein is CASSEDRPNQPQHF. V and J are TRBV25-1 and TRBJ1-5; tentatively, D is TRBD1 (6 bases). This CDR3 is 14 amino acids long. Germline-derived CDR1 and CDR2 are MGHDK and SYGVNS. V was cut by 3 bases and J by 3 bases, with 9 bases left in between.

The rearrangement joins TRBV6-5 to TRBJ1-6; 7 bases align to TRBD1. Germline lookup yields CDR1 MNHEY and CDR2 SVGAGI. The V segment lost 6 bases and the J segment 15 bases; nucleotides outside the gene matches: 11. This CDR3 has 13 amino acids. The CDR3, as DNA: TGTGCCAGCAGCAATCGGGACAGAGGGCTCCTCCACTTT. Its translation is CASSNRDRGLLHF.

The chain has TRBV6-1 and TRBJ1-2, with TRBD1 matching 10 bases. Germline values: CDR1 MNHNS, CDR2 SASEGT. Trimming removed 4 bases from V and 1 base from J; junction bases left unmatched: 18. CDR3 size: 20 residues. The CDR3, as DNA: TGTGCCAGCAGTGCCCGAAGGGGACAGGGGTTCCCCCCCTTTAACTATGGCTACACCTTC. Encoded protein: CASSARRGQGFPPFNYGYTF.

This sequence joins TRBV13 and TRBJ2-7, with 9 bases lining up with TRBD2. The length of the CDR3 is 15 residues. Trimming cost V 5 bases and J 6 bases; bases outside gene matches: 11. Looked up from germline, CDR1 is PRHDT and CDR2 is FYEKMQ (reference sequence). CDR3: CASSPRGGERVEQYF. The CDR3, as DNA: TGTGCCAGCAGCCCACGCGGGGGGGAAAGGGTCGAGCAGTACTTC.

This chain connects TRBV2 to TRBJ2-2, with D unclear. The CDR3 runs to 12 residues. The germline V gene encodes CDR1 SNHLY and CDR2 FYNNEI. Between the trimmed V and J ends, which lost 6 bases and 4 bases, there was a span of 6 bases. CDR3 DNA sequence: TGTGCCAGCAGGGCCCCCACCGGGGAGCTGTTTTTT. This sequence encodes CASRAPTGELFF.

The V and J genes are TRBV6-6 and TRBJ2-7; the D gene is possibly TRBD1 (6 bases). V dropped 0 bases and J dropped 4 bases, with 16 bases sitting between them. Germline V gene sequence: CDR1 MNHNY, CDR2 SVGAGI (reference sequence). This CDR3 comprises 16 residues. The CDR3: CASSYSKNPGAYEQYF. CDR3 DNA: TGTGCCAGCAGTTACTCGAAGAACCCAGGGGCATACGAGCAGTACTTC.

Here the CDR3 DNA reads TGTGCCAGCAGCGTTTCAGGGGGAGGAAACACCATATATTTT. Translated: CASSVSGGGNTIYF. The chain employs TRBV9 and TRBJ1-3; 7 bases fit TRBD1. CDR1 and CDR2 from the germline V gene are SGDLS and YYNGEE. The CDR3 loop spans 14 amino acids. The V and J ends lost 2 bases and 4 bases, in that order; junction bases with no gene match: 3.

The CDR3 loop is CASSTNRLAGTDTQYF. As DNA, the CDR3 is TGCGCCAGCAGCACCAACAGACTAGCGGGAACCGATACGCAGTATTTT. The gene calls are TRBV5-1 and TRBJ2-3; 11 bases fit TRBD2. Losses at the gene ends were 4 bases for V and 6 bases for J; bases not matched to a gene: 10. Germline assignment: CDR1 SGHRS and CDR2 YFSETQ. The CDR3 covers 16 residues.

V usage is TRBV27 and J usage is TRBJ1-1; no reliable D call. The CDR3 length is 16 residues. Trimming stripped 5 bases from V and 0 bases from J, with 16 bases between. From germline, CDR1 is MNHEY and CDR2 SMNVEV (reference sequence). In nucleotides, the CDR3 is TGTGCCAGCAGTCAACTCCTTGGCGGCCTGAACACTGAAGCTTTCTTT. Protein product: CASSQLLGGLNTEAFF.

J is TRBJ1-1 and V is TRBV6-1; 8 bases align to TRBD1. Germline assignment: CDR1 MNHNS and CDR2 SASEGT. This CDR3 has 14 amino acids. The V segment lost 6 bases and the J segment 5 bases; nucleotides outside the gene matches: 8. The CDR3 DNA reads as TGTGCCAGCAGCGACGGACAGGGATGGACTGAAGCTTTCTTT. Translated: CASSDGQGWTEAFF.

The V call is TRBV18, the J call TRBJ2-3; 15 nucleotides align to TRBD2. The CDR3 runs to 17 residues. Germline V gives CDR1 KGHSH, CDR2 LQKENI. V lost 2 bases, J lost 4 bases, and 4 bases stayed unmatched. CDR3 protein: CASSPAGTSGRPDTQYF. In nucleotides, the CDR3 is TGTGCCAGCTCACCAGCCGGGACTAGCGGGAGGCCAGATACGCAGTATTTT.

Only one count was recorded for this clone. The gene calls are TRBV6-5 and TRBJ2-1; a weak D match, TRBD1 (7 bases). Germline V gene lookup returns CDR1 MNHEY and CDR2 SVGAGI. Trimming took off 6 bases at V and 9 bases at J, with 15 bases between the two ends. The CDR3 contains 13 residues. The CDR3 sequence: CASSASGDSEQFF. The CDR3 region has the DNA TGTGCCAGCAGCGCCTCGGGGGACAGTGAGCAGTTCTTC.

The chain uses TRBV14 and TRBJ2-3, with 12 nucleotides matching TRBD2. The CDR3 runs to 20 residues. Germline V gene lookup returns CDR1 SGHDN and CDR2 FVKESK. The J segment lost 2 bases and the V segment lost 4 bases, leaving 16 bases of the junction unmatched. The CDR3 is CASSPYLGLAGLSDTDTQYF. The CDR3 bases are TGTGCCAGCAGCCCGTATCTGGGACTAGCGGGTCTCTCGGACACAGATACGCAGTATTTT.

V gene TRBV7-3 combines with J gene TRBJ1-1, with D unclear. This CDR3 comprises 13 residues. Germline V CDR1 and CDR2: SGHTA, FQGTGA. V was trimmed by 3 bases and J by 0 bases, leaving 5 bases between them. The CDR3 DNA follows: TGTGCCAGCAGCTTGTTAATGAACACTGAAGCTTTCTTT. Protein product: CASSLLMNTEAFF. Looking up the rest from reference TRBV7-3 and TRBJ1-1 gives the full variable domain: GAGVSQTPSNKVTEKGKYVELRCDPISGHTALYWYRQSLGQGPEFLIYFQGTGAADDSGLPNDRFFAVRPEGSVSTLKIQRTERGDSAVYLCASSLLMNTEAFFGQGTRLTVV.

The chain has TRBV7-9 and TRBJ2-7; D remains unclear. Germline V gene sequence: CDR1 SEHNR, CDR2 FQNEAQ (reference sequence). Trimming took 2 bases from V and 6 from J, leaving 11 bases between them. The CDR3 length is 13 residues. CDR3 DNA: TGTGCCAGCAGCTTACTGCAGGCAGGCGAGCAGTACTTC. Translating it yields CASSLLQAGEQYF. Full variable domain (rest looked up from reference TRBV7-9 and TRBJ2-7): DTGVSQNPRHKITKRGQNVTFRCDPISEHNRLYWYRQTLGQGPEFLTYFQNEAQLEKSRLLSDRFSAERPKGSFSTLEIQRTEQGDSAMYLCASSLLQAGEQYFGPGTRLTVT.

The chain joins TRBV4-2 to TRBJ2-1; 10 bases fit TRBD1. From germline, CDR1 is LGHNA and CDR2 YNFKEQ. Trimming at V came to 3 bases and at J to 0 bases, leaving 17 bases not matched to a gene. This CDR3 contains 21 residues. CDR3 DNA sequence: TGTGCCAGCAGCCACCCAAGGGGGACAGGGGAATCTGGGGGCTCCTACAATGAGCAGTTCTTC. Residues: CASSHPRGTGESGGSYNEQFF.

This chain connects TRBV10-3 to TRBJ1-1; D is ambiguous. This CDR3 is built from 13 residues. Trimming shortened V by 7 bases and J by 0 bases, and 9 bases separated the two germline ends. Germline V gene data show CDR1 as ENHRY and CDR2 as SYGVKD. The CDR3 region has the DNA TGTGCCATCACCCCGCTAGTGAACACTGAAGCTTTCTTT. Translated, it gives CAITPLVNTEAFF.

The genes are TRBV27 and TRBJ2-1, with D tentatively TRBD1 (5 bases). The germline gives CDR1 MNHEY, CDR2 SMNVEV (reference sequence). Trimming removed 5 bases from V and 6 bases from J, with 14 bases in between. The CDR3 length is 14 residues. Here the CDR3 DNA reads TGTGCCAGCAGTCGGGCCAGGGCACCCAATGAGCAGTTCTTC. This gives the protein CASSRARAPNEQFF.

CDR3 nucleotides: TGCGCCAGCAGCTTGCGGGGGAGGGGTACAGATACGCAGTATTTT. Protein product: CASSLRGRGTDTQYF. This sequence joins TRBV5-1 and TRBJ2-3; the match to TRBD2 covers 7 bases. V shed 1 base, J shed 3 bases, and the junction held 5 bases outside the gene matches. CDR1 is SGHRS and CDR2 is YFSETQ in the germline V gene. This CDR3 has 15 residues.

The chain links TRBV19 to TRBJ2-5; 15 nucleotides line up with TRBD2. This CDR3 is 15 amino acids long. Germline V gene lookup returns CDR1 LNHDA and CDR2 SQIVND (reference sequence). V shed 5 bases and J 6 bases; nucleotides not matched to a gene: 4. The CDR3 DNA is TGTGCCAGTAGTCCGGGACTAGCGGGAGGACAGACCCAGTACTTC. This codes for CASSPGLAGGQTQYF.

The rearrangement uses TRBV7-3 and TRBJ2-2; no clear D. In germline, CDR1 is SGHTA, CDR2 FQGTGA. V shed 2 bases and J shed 4 bases, with 8 bases lying between them. The CDR3 length is 14 residues. Here the CDR3 reads CASSLSVSTGELFF. CDR3 sequence (DNA): TGTGCCAGCAGCTTATCGGTATCCACCGGGGAGCTGTTTTTT.

This chain uses TRBV27 with TRBJ1-2; D gene ambiguous. This CDR3 has 14 amino acids. V lost 1 base and J 2 bases, leaving 8 bases between the germline ends. Germline CDR1 MNHEY, CDR2 SMNVEV (reference sequence). The CDR3 protein is CASSLLAVNYGYTF. The CDR3 DNA follows: TGTGCCAGCAGTTTATTAGCAGTCAACTATGGCTACACCTTC.

This chain uses TRBV28 with TRBJ2-3, with 11 bases aligning to TRBD1. V was pared by 3 bases and J by 2 bases, with 4 bases of the junction left unmatched. Germline assignment: CDR1 MDHEN and CDR2 SYDVKM. CDR3 size: 16 residues. The CDR3 sequence: CASSFHGQGATDTQYF. In DNA, the CDR3 is TGTGCCAGCAGTTTTCATGGACAGGGGGCCACAGATACGCAGTATTTT.

V and J are TRBV2 and TRBJ1-1; unclear D gene. The CDR3 runs 13 residues. Germline V lookup: CDR1 SNHLY, CDR2 FYNNEI. Trimming pared 6 bases from V and 6 bases from J, leaving 14 bases between. The CDR3 reads CASSPRLTPEAFF. CDR3 DNA sequence: TGTGCCAGCAGCCCCAGGTTAACCCCTGAAGCTTTCTTT.

The table lists this clone with a count of one. The chain is built from TRBV7-9 and TRBJ1-3, with a tentative D call TRBD1 (6 bases). The CDR3 loop spans 16 amino acids. From germline, CDR1 is SEHNR and CDR2 FQNEAQ (reference sequence). With 4 bases removed from V and 0 bases from J, the gap between germline ends came to 13 bases. The CDR3: CASSSEDRTSGNTIYF. The CDR3 DNA is TGTGCCAGCAGCTCAGAGGACAGAACCTCTGGAAACACCATATATTTT.

V gene TRBV19 combines with J gene TRBJ2-3, with 7 nucleotides matching TRBD2. Germline V CDR1 and CDR2: LNHDA, SQIVND (reference sequence). This CDR3 has 15 amino acids. V dropped 3 bases and J dropped 2; count of bases not matched to a gene: 5. CDR3 protein: CASSIGGVVTDTQYF. The CDR3 nucleotides are TGTGCCAGTAGTATTGGGGGGGTGGTCACAGATACGCAGTATTTT. The full variable domain, with the rest looked up from reference TRBV19 and TRBJ2-3, is DGGITQSPKYLFRKEGQNVTLSCEQNLNHDAMYWYRQDPGQGLRLIYYSQIVNDFQKGDIAEGYSVSREKKESFPLTVTSAQKNPTAFYLCASSIGGVVTDTQYFGPGTRLTVL.

The chain employs TRBV28 and TRBJ2-1; 10 nucleotides align to TRBD2. Germline CDR1 reads MDHEN; CDR2 reads SYDVKM. V lost 5 bases to trimming and J lost 9 bases; unmatched junction nucleotides: 10. CDR3 length: 15 residues. DNA of the CDR3: TGTGCCAGCAGTCCTAGCGGGAGAGTGGGGGCTGAGCAGTTCTTC. The encoded protein is CASSPSGRVGAEQFF.

The rearrangement links TRBV12-5 to TRBJ2-5; no definite D call. From germline, CDR1 is LGHNT and CDR2 FRNRAP. Trimming took off 3 bases at V and 6 bases at J, with 11 bases between the two ends. The CDR3 totals 13 residues. The chain's CDR3 is CASGFSTTQTQYF. The DNA for the CDR3 is TGTGCTAGTGGTTTTTCCACAACGCAGACCCAGTACTTC.

V gene TRBV18 combines with J gene TRBJ2-1, with D perhaps TRBD2 (6 bases). The V gene's germline CDR1 is KGHSH and CDR2 LQKENI. CDR3 size: 16 residues. V shed 0 bases and J shed 1 base, with 10 bases lying between them. The CDR3: CASSPPSGRSYNEQFF. DNA of the CDR3: TGTGCCAGCTCACCACCTAGCGGCAGATCCTACAATGAGCAGTTCTTC.